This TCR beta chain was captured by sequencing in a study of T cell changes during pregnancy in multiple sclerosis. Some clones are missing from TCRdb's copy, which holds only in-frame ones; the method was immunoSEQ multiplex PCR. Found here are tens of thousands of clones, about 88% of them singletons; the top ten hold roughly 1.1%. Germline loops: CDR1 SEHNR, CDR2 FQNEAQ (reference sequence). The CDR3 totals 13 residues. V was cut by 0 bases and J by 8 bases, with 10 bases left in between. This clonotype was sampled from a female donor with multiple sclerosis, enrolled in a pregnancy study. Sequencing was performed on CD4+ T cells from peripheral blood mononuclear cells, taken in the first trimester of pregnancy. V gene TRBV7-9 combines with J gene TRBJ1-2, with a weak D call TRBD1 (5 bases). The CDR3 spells CASSLAGDRGYTF. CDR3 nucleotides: TGTGCCAGCAGCTTAGCAGGGGATAGGGGCTACACCTTC.